This T cell receptor (beta chain) was retrieved from a study of blood T cell repertoires in COVID-19. Study summary: Spain, Italy and the United States supplied samples that represented acute and convalescent COVID-19.

In Cohort 3, a recovered donor had either two negative PCRs, clearance, or symptom resolution. Authors' methods: Quantification of nucleated cells was approximated via reference gene primer amplification. Profiled with immunoSEQ multiplex PCR; TCRdb holds only in-frame clones, not every one. The V and J calls and the clone size are those of that table, but D and trimming were determined from the DNA. The sample carries approximately 300,000 clones, around 84% recorded once. This receptor was identified in a woman aged 18-29 years who had recovered from COVID-19. The sequenced sample was PBMCs or T cells enriched from blood (not recorded which).

This CDR3 reads CASSATVPNTEAFF. CDR3 in DNA: TGCGCCAGCAGCGCCACAGTGCCGAACACTGAAGCTTTCTTT. V gene TRBV5-1 combines with J gene TRBJ1-1; no reliable D call. The CDR3 totals 14 residues. Germline V gene sequence: CDR1 SGHRS, CDR2 YFSETQ. Trimming shortened V by 4 bases and J by 1 base, and 11 bases separated the two germline ends.